The next 12 T cell receptor beta chains were all read from a single sample in a study of chemoradiotherapy in HPV16-positive cancers. Assay: immunoSEQ multiplex PCR; the TCRdb copy retains only in-frame clones and omits some. The data show 15,000 to 20,000 clones, around 92% seen once. Sequenced material: blood, taken from a patient who underwent chemoradiotherapy. The receptors come from a human donor with HPV-associated anogenital cancer.

V gene TRBV28 combines with J gene TRBJ1-1; 9 bases map to TRBD1. After removal of 6 bases from V and 1 base from J, the junction contained 6 bases not matched to a gene. This CDR3 spans 15 amino acids. Germline CDR1 is MDHEN and CDR2 is SYDVKM. The CDR3 protein is CASSLQGAQNTEAFF. The CDR3 nucleotides are TGTGCCAGCAGCCTACAGGGGGCGCAGAACACTGAAGCTTTCTTT.

This chain connects TRBV11-2 to TRBJ2-7; 13 nucleotides agree with TRBD2. The CDR3 totals 18 residues. With 2 bases clipped from V and 2 bases from J, the junction kept 9 bases outside the gene matches. The germline V gene encodes CDR1 SGHAT and CDR2 FQNNGV. CDR3 in DNA: TGTGCCAGCAGCTTAAGGCACGCGGGACTAGCGGGGCCCTACGAGCAGTACTTC. Its protein is CASSLRHAGLAGPYEQYF.

The chain employs TRBV27 and TRBJ2-7; D remains unclear. The ends were cut back, 5 bases at V and 6 bases at J, with 23 bases in the middle. CDR1 and CDR2 (germline): MNHEY, SMNVEV (reference sequence). This CDR3 has 16 amino acids. In DNA, the CDR3 is TGTGCCAGCAGTCCTAACCAGGCGCCGTGGGCTACCGAGCAGTACTTC. This translates into CASSPNQAPWATEQYF.

The gene calls are TRBV9 and TRBJ2-3, with a possible D match to TRBD2 (6 bases). V gave up 2 bases and J gave up 6 bases, with 13 bases separating them. CDR3 length equals 14 residues. The V gene's germline CDR1 is SGDLS and CDR2 YYNGEE. CDR3 in DNA: TGTGCCAGCAGCGTGGCCCCGGGGGAGGATACGCAGTATTTT. Encoded protein: CASSVAPGEDTQYF.

V is TRBV28 and J is TRBJ1-1, with 10 bases matching TRBD1. Germline V CDR1 and CDR2: MDHEN, SYDVKM. J gave up 12 bases and V 1 base, and 5 bases lay outside the gene matches. CDR3 size: 13 residues. CDR3 residues: CASSLSGQGRSFF. CDR3 in DNA: TGTGCCAGCAGTTTATCGGGACAGGGGAGATCTTTCTTT.

The table lists this clone with a count of one. The chain has TRBV7-6 and TRBJ1-3, with D uncertain. Germline lookup yields CDR1 SGHVS and CDR2 FNYEAQ. Trimming left V 1 base short and J 0 bases short, with 7 bases between. The CDR3 covers 15 residues. This CDR3 is CASSLGSYSGNTIYF. The CDR3, as DNA: TGTGCCAGCAGCTTAGGGTCCTACTCTGGAAACACCATATATTTT.

This chain links TRBV2 with TRBJ1-2; TRBD1 aligns across 8 bases. The germline CDR1 and CDR2 sequences are SNHLY and FYNNEI. CDR3 size: 11 residues. Germline trimming cut 6 bases from V and 7 bases from J; bases unmatched to any gene: 1. CDR3 coding DNA: TGTGCCAGCAGGGACAGGGTTGGCTACACCTTC. This gives the protein CASRDRVGYTF.

The chain combines TRBV28 with TRBJ1-1; D is undetermined. V was trimmed by 7 bases and J by 1 base, leaving 10 bases between them. CDR3 length equals 13 residues. Germline lookup yields CDR1 MDHEN and CDR2 SYDVKM. CDR3 DNA: TGTGCCAGCATCACTACGAGGAACACTGAAGCTTTCTTT. Translation: CASITTRNTEAFF.

The genes are TRBV6-5 and TRBJ2-5, with D uncertain. The closer fit of TRBJ2-7 to the DNA end suggests the J call may be wrong. This CDR3 spans 16 amino acids. Germline CDR1 is MNHEY and CDR2 is SVGAGI. In DNA, the CDR3 is TGTGCCAGCAGTTACTCGACAAGGGAAACCTCCTACGAGCAGTACTTC. Translating it yields CASSYSTRETSYEQYF.

This chain connects TRBV2 to TRBJ2-7; D is possibly TRBD1 (5 bases). The V gene's germline CDR1 is SNHLY and CDR2 FYNNEI. The V and J ends lost 8 bases and 0 bases respectively, with 20 bases between them. The CDR3 sequence is 16 residues long. The CDR3 DNA follows: TGTGCCAGCGGCCGGAGTCAGGGCAGCGCCTCCTACGAGCAGTACTTC. Translated, it gives CASGRSQGSASYEQYF.

The rearrangement uses TRBV28 and TRBJ1-1, with unresolved D. Germline assignment: CDR1 MDHEN and CDR2 SYDVKM. There are 15 residues in the CDR3. V shed 5 bases and J shed 1 base, with 14 bases lying between them. CDR3 in amino acids: CASSSPRHQNTEAFF. DNA of the CDR3: TGTGCCAGCAGTAGCCCCAGACATCAGAACACTGAAGCTTTCTTT.

The chain uses TRBV6-4 and TRBJ2-3; 7 bases map to TRBD1. Germline V CDR1 and CDR2: MRHNA, SNTAGT. This CDR3 comprises 13 residues. V lost 3 bases, J lost 5 bases, and 2 bases stayed unmatched. The CDR3 coding sequence is TGTGCCAGCAGTGAACAGGGGCAAGATACGCAGTATTTT. It codes for CASSEQGQDTQYF.